The 8 T cell receptor beta chains in this list originate from one sample, sequenced in a study of shared clonotypes between healthy human individuals. Using immunoSEQ multiplex PCR, the repertoire was profiled, and TCRdb retains in-frame clones only, with some absent. The table records around 620,000 clones, roughly 95% of them present only once. The naive CD8 subset, CD45RO-negative cells positively selected for CCR7, excluded terminally differentiated effector memory CD45RA+ cells. Sequenced material: naive CD8+ T cells sorted from blood. The receptor set was obtained from a woman in her twenties or thirties in good health.

The chain combines TRBV6-1 with TRBJ2-1; 7 bases match TRBD1. This CDR3 has 15 amino acids. V was clipped by 1 base and J by 6 bases; unmatched bases: 6. In germline, CDR1 is MNHNS, CDR2 SASEGT. The CDR3 bases are TGTGCCAGCAGTGAAGGGGGGACAGTGGGCAATGAGCAGTTCTTC. As protein: CASSEGGTVGNEQFF.

The V call is TRBV6-1, the J call TRBJ2-7, with unresolved D. Trimming cost V 6 bases and J 4 bases, with 10 bases left between them. Germline V gene lookup returns CDR1 MNHNS and CDR2 SASEGT. The CDR3 loop spans 12 amino acids. The DNA of the CDR3 is TGTGCCAGCAGCCCAGCGACTTACGAGCAGTACTTC. Translation gives CASSPATYEQYF.

In the case of this clone: The sample contains more than one DNA sequence encoding this CDR3. The chain recombines TRBV27 with TRBJ2-1, with D uncertain. The germline gives CDR1 MNHEY, CDR2 SMNVEV (reference sequence). The ends were cut back, 5 bases at V and 0 bases at J, with 5 bases in the middle. The CDR3 spans 13 residues. The CDR3 DNA reads as TGTGCCAGCAGTCTCTACTCCTACAATGAGCAGTTCTTC. Translation gives CASSLYSYNEQFF.

This clone was seen only a few times. The gene calls are TRBV6-5 and TRBJ2-7, with D unresolved. The length of the CDR3 is 13 residues. With 0 bases removed from V and 4 bases from J, the gap between germline ends came to 7 bases. Germline CDR1 reads MNHEY; CDR2 reads SVGAGI. The CDR3 here is CASSYSHGYEQYF. Here the CDR3 DNA reads TGTGCCAGCAGTTACTCCCATGGGTACGAGCAGTACTTC.

This sequence joins TRBV2 and TRBJ2-5; 7 bases fit TRBD1. Germline loops: CDR1 SNHLY, CDR2 FYNNEI. Trimming at V came to 6 bases and at J to 2 bases, leaving 9 bases not matched to a gene. This CDR3 has 15 residues. Written as DNA, the CDR3 is TGTGCCAGCAGCGAAATGAGACAGGGACAAGAGACCCAGTACTTC. This sequence encodes CASSEMRQGQETQYF.

This chain joins TRBV28 and TRBJ2-7, with unresolved D. Trimming shortened V by 1 base and J by 3 bases, and 10 bases separated the two germline ends. Germline V gene data show CDR1 as MDHEN and CDR2 as SYDVKM. CDR3 length: 14 amino acids. In nucleotides, the CDR3 is TGTGCCAGCAGTTTATTCCCAAAAGACTACGAGCAGTACTTC. Translation gives CASSLFPKDYEQYF.

The table lists this clone with a count of one. The rearrangement uses TRBV7-9 and TRBJ1-5; a possible D gene is TRBD1 (5 bases). V dropped 4 bases and J dropped 4 bases, with 5 bases sitting between them. The CDR3 is made up of 12 amino acids. Per germline, CDR1 SEHNR and CDR2 FQNEAQ (reference sequence). The DNA for the CDR3 is TGTGCCAGCAGCTCAGGGAATCAGCCCCAGCATTTT. Amino acid sequence: CASSSGNQPQHF.

The chain combines TRBV27 with TRBJ1-2; 9 nucleotides align to TRBD1. Germline-derived CDR1 and CDR2 are MNHEY and SMNVEV (reference sequence). The trim removed 6 bases at V and 3 bases at J, leaving 11 bases unmatched. This CDR3 contains 16 residues. For the CDR3, the DNA is TGTGCCAGCAGCCAGGGACAGGGTAGGCAGGACTATGGCTACACCTTC. It codes for CASSQGQGRQDYGYTF.